Each of the 13 T cell receptor beta chains below was sequenced from the same sample in a study of technical replicates of blood from a handful of donors. The assay was immunoSEQ multiplex PCR, and TCRdb's table has in-frame clones only and misses some. In the table there are some 68,000 clones, just under 95% of which are singletons. The sequencing sample was made of T cells isolated from PBMCs. These receptors were taken from a human donor in good health.

V and J are TRBV7-2 and TRBJ2-7; D unresolved. This CDR3 has 14 residues. Trimming stripped 5 bases from V and 3 bases from J, with 14 bases between. The V gene's germline CDR1 is SGHTA and CDR2 FQGNSA. CDR3 loop: CASSTDLLFYEQYF. The CDR3 DNA sequence: TGTGCCAGCAGCACCGACTTATTATTCTACGAGCAGTACTTC.

This rearrangement joins TRBV5-1 to TRBJ2-7, with TRBD1 matching over 10 bases. The CDR3 has 15 amino acids. V was pared by 4 bases and J by 6 bases, with 10 bases of the junction left unmatched. The germline gives CDR1 SGHRS, CDR2 YFSETQ. The CDR3 loop is CASSGTGTGVFEQYF. The CDR3 DNA sequence: TGCGCCAGCAGCGGCACCGGGACAGGGGTTTTCGAGCAGTACTTC.

The gene calls are TRBV11-2 and TRBJ2-1, with TRBD2 identical over 11 bases. This CDR3 spans 16 amino acids. Germline CDR1 and CDR2: SGHAT and FQNNGV. The ends lost 4 bases at V and 7 bases at J; junction bases unmatched: 9. The CDR3 DNA reads TGTGCCAGCAGCTCACCTCTAGCGGGAGGTTGGAATGAGCAGTTCTTC. Encoded protein: CASSSPLAGGWNEQFF.

The DNA for the CDR3 is TGTGCCAGCTATAGCGGTAGCTCCTACAATGAGCAGTTCTTC. It translates to CASYSGSSYNEQFF. The V and J genes are TRBV5-6 and TRBJ2-1, with D possibly TRBD2 on 6 matching bases. The CDR3 is 14 residues long. CDR1 and CDR2 (germline): SGHDT, YYEEEE. Between the trimmed V and J ends, which lost 7 bases and 0 bases, there was a span of 11 bases. The full variable domain, in which reference TRBV5-6 and TRBJ2-1 provide the parts outside the CDR3, is DAGVTQSPTHLIKTRGQQVTLRCSPKSGHDTVSWYQQALGQGPQFIFQYYEEEERQRGNFPDRFSGHQFPNYSSELNVNALLLGDSALYLCASYSGSSYNEQFFGPGTRLTVL.

J is TRBJ2-1 and V is TRBV7-2; 11 bases map to TRBD2. V lost 4 bases, J lost 3 bases, and 2 bases stayed unmatched. The CDR3 consists of 15 residues. The V gene's germline CDR1 is SGHTA and CDR2 FQGNSA. This CDR3 reads CASSSTSGGYNEQFF. The CDR3 nucleotides are TGTGCCAGCAGCTCTACTAGCGGGGGCTACAATGAGCAGTTCTTC.

The rearrangement links TRBV5-1 to TRBJ2-7, with D maybe TRBD2 (5 bases). Germline-derived CDR1 and CDR2 are SGHRS and YFSETQ. CDR3 length: 12 residues. Trimming cost V 4 bases and J 3 bases, with 8 bases left between them. Written as DNA, the CDR3 is TGCGCCAGCAGCCCCCGGGACTACGAGCAGTACTTC. Translated, it gives CASSPRDYEQYF.

The rearrangement joins TRBV28 to TRBJ1-5; 7 nucleotides align to TRBD1. After removal of 2 bases from V and 6 bases from J, the junction contained 7 bases not matched to a gene. The CDR3 is made up of 15 amino acids. Germline V gene data show CDR1 as MDHEN and CDR2 as SYDVKM. The CDR3 loop reads CASSLGQAWGQPQHF. CDR3 nucleotide sequence: TGTGCCAGCAGTTTAGGACAGGCTTGGGGTCAGCCCCAGCATTTT. Variable domain in full (rest from reference TRBV28 and TRBJ1-5): DVKVTQSSRYLVKRTGEKVFLECVQDMDHENMFWYRQDPGLGLRLIYFSYDVKMKEKGDIPEGYSVSREKKERFSLILESASTNQTSMYLCASSLGQAWGQPQHFGDGTRLSIL.

The chain uses TRBV28 and TRBJ2-7; the match to TRBD2 covers 10 bases. Germline lookup yields CDR1 MDHEN and CDR2 SYDVKM. Trimming at V came to 2 bases and at J to 7 bases, leaving 8 bases not matched to a gene. This CDR3 region has 15 residues. In nucleotides, the CDR3 is TGTGCCAGCAGTTTAGGGCTAGCGGGAGTAAGTGAGCAGTACTTC. Its translation is CASSLGLAGVSEQYF.

The chain employs TRBV2 and TRBJ1-5; D is undetermined. Deletions cut 4 bases from V and 2 bases from J, with 12 bases between. Germline V gene sequence: CDR1 SNHLY, CDR2 FYNNEI. CDR3 length: 15 amino acids. CDR3 sequence (DNA): TGTGCCAGCAGTGCTCGGGGAAGAGGCAATCAGCCCCAGCATTTT. It specifies CASSARGRGNQPQHF.

The gene calls are TRBV19 and TRBJ2-3, with TRBD2 as a possible D gene (6 bases). The germline V gene has CDR1 LNHDA and CDR2 SQIVND (reference sequence). Trimming took off 11 bases at V and 5 bases at J, with 23 bases between the two ends. The CDR3 has 15 amino acids. CDR3 coding DNA: TGTGCCTCCACTGGGGGAGTGGGGGACTTAGATACGCAGTATTTT. This gives the protein CASTGGVGDLDTQYF.

Notes on this clone: Its ends do not fully match the called genes, so a read error is possible. This chain joins TRBV13 and TRBJ2-3; D gene uncertain. CDR3 length: 12 residues. Germline loops: CDR1 PRHDT, CDR2 FYEKMQ (reference sequence). The CDR3 region has the DNA TGTGCCAGCACCTTACCGTCGGATACGCAGTATTTT. This sequence encodes CASTLPSDTQYF.

The gene calls are TRBV27 and TRBJ1-2; TRBD1 might be the D (5 bases). The CDR3 extends over 15 amino acids. Germline V CDR1 and CDR2: MNHEY, SMNVEV (reference sequence). Trimming cost V 7 bases and J 4 bases, with 19 bases left between them. CDR3 coding DNA: TGTGCCAGCAAAGCCCAGGACGGAAGGGGCTATGGCTACACCTTC. Translation: CASKAQDGRGYGYTF.

The rearrangement joins TRBV11-2 to TRBJ2-3; TRBD2 matches 10 bases. The CDR3 spans 17 residues. CDR1 is SGHAT and CDR2 is FQNNGV in the germline V gene. V was clipped by 3 bases and J by 2 bases; unmatched bases: 8. This CDR3 is CASSLRRAGGPTDTQYF. In DNA form, the CDR3 reads TGTGCCAGCAGCTTGAGAAGAGCGGGAGGGCCCACAGATACGCAGTATTTT.